The source of this T cell receptor (beta chain) is a study of regulatory T cells in long-lasting Graves disease. iRepertoire HTBI primers and Arm-PCR of CDR3 regions built TCR beta libraries. TCRdb processed the multiplex PCR reads anew with MiXCR; each CDR3 protein has one entry. Of roughly 360,000 distinct CDR3 sequences listed, 20% to 25% are singletons. Points from the study as a whole: Accuracy might have suffered from few samples. Persistent patients had more shared public clonotypes (2,741) than new patients (966).

A note on this clonotype: No antigen is known for it.

This sample's time point: persistent/refractory GD, antithyroid drugs over 5 years with positive TRAb. Preparation of the TCR library used RNA extracted from PBMCs. The sequence derives from a woman in her thirties or forties with Graves disease. The sample in question was peripheral blood mononuclear cells (PBMCs), obtained when the disease was refractory, from a patient treated with antithyroid drugs.

CDR3 in amino acids: CASGLVLGLVYEQFF. CDR3 bases: TGTGCTAGTGGTTTGGTACTGGGACTAGTCTATGAGCAGTTCTTC. The chain employs TRBV12-5 and TRBJ2-1; 8 nucleotides line up with TRBD2. The J segment lost 8 bases and the V segment lost 0 bases, leaving 6 bases of the junction unmatched. Germline V gives CDR1 LGHNT, CDR2 FRNRAP. The CDR3 covers 15 residues.